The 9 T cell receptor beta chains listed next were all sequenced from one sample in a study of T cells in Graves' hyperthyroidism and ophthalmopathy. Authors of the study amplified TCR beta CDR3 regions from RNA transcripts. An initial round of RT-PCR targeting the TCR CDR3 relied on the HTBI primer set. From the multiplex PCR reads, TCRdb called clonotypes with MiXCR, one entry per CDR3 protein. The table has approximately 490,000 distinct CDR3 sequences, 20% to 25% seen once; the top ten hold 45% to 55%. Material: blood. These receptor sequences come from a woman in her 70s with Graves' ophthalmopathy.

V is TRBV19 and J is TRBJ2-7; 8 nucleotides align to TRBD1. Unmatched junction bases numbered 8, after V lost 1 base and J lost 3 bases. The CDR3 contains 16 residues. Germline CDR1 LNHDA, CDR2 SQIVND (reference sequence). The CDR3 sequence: CASSIGRGHNLYEQYF. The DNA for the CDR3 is TGTGCCAGTAGTATAGGCAGGGGGCACAACCTCTACGAGCAGTACTTC.

CDR3: CASQSSGNTIYF. CDR3 bases: TGTGCCAGCCAGAGCTCTGGAAACACCATATATTTT. V is TRBV7-9 and J is TRBJ1-3; D not certain. V lost 8 bases, J lost 0 bases, and 5 bases lay in between. Germline-derived CDR1 and CDR2 are SEHNR and FQNEAQ (reference sequence). The CDR3 runs to 12 residues.

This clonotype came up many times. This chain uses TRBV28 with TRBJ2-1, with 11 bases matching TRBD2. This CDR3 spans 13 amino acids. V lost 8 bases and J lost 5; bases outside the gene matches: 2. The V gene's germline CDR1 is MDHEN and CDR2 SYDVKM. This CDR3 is CASGTSGNNEQFF. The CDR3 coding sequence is TGTGCCAGCGGGACTAGCGGAAACAATGAGCAGTTCTTC.

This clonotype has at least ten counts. The CDR3 spells CASSLGGPGEQYF. For the CDR3, the DNA is TGTGCCAGCAGTTTGGGCGGGCCAGGCGAGCAGTACTTC. The chain joins TRBV28 to TRBJ2-7; a possible D gene is TRBD2 (5 bases). There are 13 residues in the CDR3. Trimming left V 3 bases short and J 6 bases short, with 12 bases between. Per the germline V gene, CDR1 is MDHEN and CDR2 is SYDVKM.

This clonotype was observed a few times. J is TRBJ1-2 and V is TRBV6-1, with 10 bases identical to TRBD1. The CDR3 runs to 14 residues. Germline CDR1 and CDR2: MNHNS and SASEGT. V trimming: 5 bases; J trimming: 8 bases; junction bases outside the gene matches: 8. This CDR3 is CASSSWDRGLGYTF. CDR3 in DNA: TGTGCCAGCAGTTCCTGGGACAGGGGACTAGGCTACACCTTC.

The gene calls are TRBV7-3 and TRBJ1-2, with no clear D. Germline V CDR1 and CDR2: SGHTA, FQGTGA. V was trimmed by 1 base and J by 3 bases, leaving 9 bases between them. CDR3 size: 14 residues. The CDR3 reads CASSLSGGDYGYTF. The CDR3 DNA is TGTGCCAGCAGCTTAAGTGGCGGCGACTATGGCTACACCTTC.

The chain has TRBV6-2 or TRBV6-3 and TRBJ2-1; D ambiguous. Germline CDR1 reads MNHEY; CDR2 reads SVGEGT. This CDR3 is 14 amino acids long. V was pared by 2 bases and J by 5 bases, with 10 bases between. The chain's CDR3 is CASSYELVDNEQFF. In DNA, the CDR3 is TGTGCCAGCAGTTACGAATTGGTGGACAATGAGCAGTTCTTC.

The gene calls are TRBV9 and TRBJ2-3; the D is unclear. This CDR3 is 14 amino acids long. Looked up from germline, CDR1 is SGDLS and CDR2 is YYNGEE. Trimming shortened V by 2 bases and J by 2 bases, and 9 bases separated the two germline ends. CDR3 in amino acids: CASSVRTFTDTQYF. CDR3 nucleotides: TGTGCCAGCAGCGTCAGGACCTTCACAGATACGCAGTATTTT.

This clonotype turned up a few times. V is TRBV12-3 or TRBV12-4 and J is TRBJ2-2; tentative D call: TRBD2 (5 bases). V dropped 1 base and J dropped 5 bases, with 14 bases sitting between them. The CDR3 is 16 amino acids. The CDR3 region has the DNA TGTGCCAGCAGTTTAGGCCCGGGTTCGGGGACCGGGGAGCTGTTTTTT. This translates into CASSLGPGSGTGELFF.